These 11 T cell receptor beta chains came from one sample sequenced in a study of blood T cells in healthy people across ages. Together with a sample-barcoded 5' primer, a J-beta primer mix was included in a second PCR lasting about 6 to 11 cycles. TCRdb reprocessed the 5' RACE reads via MiXCR and lists one record per CDR3 protein. The table lists roughly 800,000 distinct CDR3 sequences, approximately 53% of them singletons. Sequencing input: blood. These receptors were obtained from a man older than 75 in good health.

The V call is TRBV3-1, the J call TRBJ1-5, with D perhaps TRBD1 (6 bases). Trimming shortened V by 1 base and J by 3 bases, and 7 bases separated the two germline ends. The CDR3 length is 14 residues. Germline assignment: CDR1 LGHDT and CDR2 YNNKEL (reference sequence). The CDR3 loop reads CASSQAGDNQPQHF. The CDR3 DNA is TGTGCCAGCAGCCAAGCAGGGGACAATCAGCCCCAGCATTTT.

This chain connects TRBV7-9 to TRBJ2-7; 8 nucleotides match TRBD1. Losses at the gene ends were 2 bases for V and 9 bases for J; bases not matched to a gene: 9. This CDR3 is 14 amino acids long. Germline CDR1 SEHNR, CDR2 FQNEAQ (reference sequence). Here the CDR3 DNA reads TGTGCCAGCAGCTTAAATCAGGGGGCTCGCGGGCAGTACTTC. This sequence encodes CASSLNQGARGQYF.

The rearrangement joins TRBV3-1 to TRBJ2-1; TRBD2 agrees at 10 bases. J lost 15 bases, V lost 0 bases, and 14 bases had no gene match. Germline V gene data show CDR1 as LGHDT and CDR2 as YNNKEL (reference sequence). This CDR3 has 16 residues. The CDR3, as DNA: TGTGCCAGCAGCCAAGATCGAGTTCCTAGCGGGGGAGTTCGGTTCTTC. It encodes CASSQDRVPSGGVRFF.

The V gene is TRBV7-2, the J gene TRBJ2-3; TRBD2 matches 9 bases. Germline lookup yields CDR1 SGHTA and CDR2 FQGNSA. The junction had 9 bases not matched to a gene; V was cut back by 2 bases and J by 6 bases. This CDR3 region has 16 residues. CDR3 sequence (DNA): TGTGCCAGCAGCTTAAGGCGCGGGAGGGCCGGGGATACGCAGTATTTT. Translated, it gives CASSLRRGRAGDTQYF.

The rearrangement joins TRBV2 to TRBJ1-4, with 7 nucleotides matching TRBD1. The trim removed 5 bases at V and 7 bases at J, leaving 4 bases unmatched. This CDR3 has 13 amino acids. Germline V gene sequence: CDR1 SNHLY, CDR2 FYNNEI. DNA of the CDR3: TGTGCCAGCAGTTCAGGGGGTAGTGAAAAACTGTTTTTT. Encoded protein: CASSSGGSEKLFF. Full variable domain (missing parts from reference TRBV2 and TRBJ1-4): EPEVTQTPSHQVTQMGQEVILRCVPISNHLYFYWYRQILGQKVEFLVSFYNNEISEKSEIFDDQFSVERPDGSNFTLKIRSTKLEDSAMYFCASSSGGSEKLFFGSGTQLSVL.

This clonotype was picked up a small number of times. The gene calls are TRBV12-3 or TRBV12-4 and TRBJ2-4, with a tentative D call TRBD2 (6 bases). The end of the DNA fits TRBJ2-7 better, so the J call may be wrong. The CDR3 extends over 15 amino acids. The chain's CDR3 is CASSFTGEPIYEQYF. Written as DNA, the CDR3 is TGTGCCAGCAGTTTCACGGGGGAGCCTATCTACGAGCAGTACTTC.

This clonotype has more than one count but fewer than ten. The V gene is TRBV5-6, the J gene TRBJ1-4, with D perhaps matching TRBD1 (5 bases). The V end was cut by 4 bases, the J end by 5 bases, with 12 bases between. CDR1 and CDR2 from the germline V gene are SGHDT and YYEEEE. CDR3 length equals 14 residues. DNA for the CDR3: TGTGCCAGCAGCCGAACAGGAGACAATGAAAAACTGTTTTTT. Translating gives CASSRTGDNEKLFF.

The chain has TRBV4-1 and TRBJ2-7, with 13 bases aligning to TRBD2. Unmatched junction bases numbered 5, after V lost 4 bases and J lost 2 bases. There are 16 residues in the CDR3. Germline V gene sequence: CDR1 MGHRA, CDR2 YSYEKL. As DNA, the CDR3 is TGCGCCAGCAGCCTGACCGGGACTAGCGGGACCTACGAGCAGTACTTC. It specifies CASSLTGTSGTYEQYF.

This clonotype was picked up a small number of times. This chain uses TRBV9 with TRBJ2-1; no clear D gene. The CDR3 is 13 amino acids. Trimming pared 0 bases from V and 3 bases from J, leaving 4 bases between. Germline CDR1 SGDLS, CDR2 YYNGEE. Here the CDR3 DNA reads TGTGCCAGCAGCGTAGCGCGCTACAATGAGCAGTTCTTC. Its protein is CASSVARYNEQFF.

This chain uses TRBV6-5 with TRBJ2-3; TRBD2 aligns across 9 bases. The CDR3 runs 12 residues. V lost 4 bases, J lost 8 bases, and 1 base stayed unmatched. CDR1 is MNHEY, CDR2 SVGAGI, per germline. In nucleotides, the CDR3 is TGTGCCAGCAGTTCACTAGCGGGTACGCAGTATTTT. Residues: CASSSLAGTQYF.

This clonotype appeared a few times. The V gene is TRBV7-2, the J gene TRBJ2-3, with a tentative D call TRBD2 (5 bases). V was clipped by 7 bases and J by 3 bases, with 17 bases between them. Per the germline V gene, CDR1 is SGHTA and CDR2 is FQGNSA. This CDR3 is 15 amino acids long. The CDR3 DNA sequence: TGTGCCAGCAACATGTCACCTGGGAGTACAGATACGCAGTATTTT. It yields the protein CASNMSPGSTDTQYF.